This T cell receptor (beta chain) was identified in a study of blood T cell repertoires in COVID-19. Study-wide context: Collection of acute and convalescent COVID-19 samples took place in the United States, Italy and Spain.

Germline CDR1 is SNHLY and CDR2 is FYNNEI. The length of the CDR3 is 14 residues. V dropped 10 bases and J dropped 0 bases, with 13 bases sitting between them. Assay used: immunoSEQ multiplex PCR; TCRdb lists only in-frame clones, some missing. The repertoire holds about 190,000 clones, with 90% as singletons. The chain recombines TRBV2 with TRBJ2-1; possible D gene TRBD2, 6 bases. The receptor comes from a man aged 45-60 years with acute or convalescent COVID-19. What was sequenced was peripheral blood. CDR3 in amino acids: CATHSGSSYNEQFF. The CDR3 nucleotides are TGTGCCACCCATAGCGGTAGCTCCTACAATGAGCAGTTCTTC.